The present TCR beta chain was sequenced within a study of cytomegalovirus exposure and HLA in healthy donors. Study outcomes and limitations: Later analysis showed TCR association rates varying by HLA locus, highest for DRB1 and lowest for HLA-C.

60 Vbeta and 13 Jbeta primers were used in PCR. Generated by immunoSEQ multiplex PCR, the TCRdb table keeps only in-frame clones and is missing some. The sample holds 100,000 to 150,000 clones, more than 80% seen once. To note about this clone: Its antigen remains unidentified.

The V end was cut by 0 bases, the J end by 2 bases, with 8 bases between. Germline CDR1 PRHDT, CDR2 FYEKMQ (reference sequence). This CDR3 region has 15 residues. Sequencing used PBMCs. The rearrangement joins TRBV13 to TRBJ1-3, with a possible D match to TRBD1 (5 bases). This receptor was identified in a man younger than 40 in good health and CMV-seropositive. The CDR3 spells CASSLGGLTGNTIYF. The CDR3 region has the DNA TGTGCCAGCAGCTTAGGGGGACTGACTGGAAACACCATATATTTT.